This T cell receptor (beta chain) is from a study of human T cells and chemical hapten exposure. Looking at the study overall: Minor volume differences among pooled libraries chiefly drove per-sample TCR yield variation.

One entry per CDR3 protein, called by TCRdb with MiXCR from the RACE reads. In the table there are about 98,000 distinct CDR3 sequences, approximately 10% of which are singletons. Indicated time point: pre-sensitization, week 0. Treatment denoted: therapeutic diphenylcyclopropenone sensitization with weekly scalp DPC. This receptor was identified in an older woman with alopecia areata. Some clones in this sample may be carry-over from other donors' samples. The starting material was whole blood, obtained in connection with sensitization to the hapten diphenylcyclopropenone (DPC).

The CDR3 sequence is CASSDLRGSHEQFF. The CDR3, as DNA: TGCGCCAGCAGTGATTTGCGGGGGAGCCATGAGCAGTTCTTC. The chain employs TRBV10-1 and TRBJ2-1; TRBD2 matches at 7 bases. This CDR3 has 14 residues. The ends lost 3 bases at V and 8 bases at J; junction bases unmatched: 7. Germline V gives CDR1 WNHNN, CDR2 SYGVQD (reference sequence).